This T cell receptor (beta chain) emerged from a study of CD8 T cells in Susac syndrome. RNA, at about 0.45 to 1 ug, was reverse transcribed with random hexamers. It was immunoSEQ multiplex PCR that amplified TCR beta CDR3 across 54 Vbeta and 13 Jbeta. TCRdb re-derived calls from the immunoSEQ multiplex PCR reads in MiXCR, one entry per CDR3 protein. Of 100,000 to 150,000 distinct CDR3 sequences detected, around 96% appear once; the ten largest clones hold around 0.12%. The CDR3 is 15 amino acids. Germline values: CDR1 SGHTA, CDR2 FQGNSA. The V gene end was trimmed by 7 bases and the J gene end by 5 bases; junction bases not matched to a gene: 13. Peripheral blood CD8+ and CD4+ T cells were profiled by TCR beta sequencing. Study conclusions and caveats: The TCR sequencing and HLA analysis in the study involved a relatively small number of individuals, as the study acknowledged.

Of note for this clonotype: The antigen is unknown.

Sequenced sample: CD4+ T cells from PBMCs. The chain combines TRBV7-2 with TRBJ2-5, with 7 positions matching TRBD1. The sequence was obtained from a human donor in good health. The CDR3 nucleotides read TGTGCCAGCACCTCGACAGGGTTAGAGACGGAGACCCAGTACTTC. Translating gives CASTSTGLETETQYF. The full variable domain, in which reference TRBV7-2 and TRBJ2-5 provide the parts outside the CDR3, is GAGVSQSPSNKVTEKGKDVELRCDPISGHTALYWYRQSLGQGLEFLIYFQGNSAPDKSGLPSDRFSAERTGGSVSTLTIQRTQQEDSAVYLCASTSTGLETETQYFGPGTRLLVL.